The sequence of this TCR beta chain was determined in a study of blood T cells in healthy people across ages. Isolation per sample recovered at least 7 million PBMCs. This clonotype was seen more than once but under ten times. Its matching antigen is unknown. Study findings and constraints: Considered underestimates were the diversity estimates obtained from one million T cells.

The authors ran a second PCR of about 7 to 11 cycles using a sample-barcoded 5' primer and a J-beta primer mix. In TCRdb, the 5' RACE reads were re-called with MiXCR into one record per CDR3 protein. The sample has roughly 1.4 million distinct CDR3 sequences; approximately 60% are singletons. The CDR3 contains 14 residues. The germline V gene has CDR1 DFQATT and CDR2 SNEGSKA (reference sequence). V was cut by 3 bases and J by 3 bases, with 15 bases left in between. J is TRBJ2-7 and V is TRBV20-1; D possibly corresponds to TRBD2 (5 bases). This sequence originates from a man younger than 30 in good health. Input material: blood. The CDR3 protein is CSARPRGWIYEQYF. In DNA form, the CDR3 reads TGCAGTGCTAGGCCCCGGGGTTGGATCTACGAGCAGTACTTC.